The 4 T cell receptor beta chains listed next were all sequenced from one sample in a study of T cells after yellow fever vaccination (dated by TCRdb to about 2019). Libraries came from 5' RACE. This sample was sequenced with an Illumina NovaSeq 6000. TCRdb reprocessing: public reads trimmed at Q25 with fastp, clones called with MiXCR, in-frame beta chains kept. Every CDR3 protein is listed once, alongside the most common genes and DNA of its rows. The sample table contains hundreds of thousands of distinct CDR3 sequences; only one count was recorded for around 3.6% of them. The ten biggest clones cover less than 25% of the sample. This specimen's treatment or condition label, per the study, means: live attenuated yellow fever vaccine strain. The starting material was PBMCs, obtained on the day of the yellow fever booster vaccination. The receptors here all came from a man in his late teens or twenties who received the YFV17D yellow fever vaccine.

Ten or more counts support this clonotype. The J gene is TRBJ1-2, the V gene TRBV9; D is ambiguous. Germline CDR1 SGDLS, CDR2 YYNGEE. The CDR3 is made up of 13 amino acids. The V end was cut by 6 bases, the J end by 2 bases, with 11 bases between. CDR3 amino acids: CASTPGFNYGYTF. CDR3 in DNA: TGTGCCAGCACGCCGGGTTTCAACTATGGCTACACCTTC. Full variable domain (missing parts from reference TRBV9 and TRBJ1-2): DSGVTQTPKHLITATGQRVTLRCSPRSGDLSVYWYQQSLDQGLQFLIQYYNGEERAKGNILERFSAQQFPDLHSELNLSSLELGDSALYFCASTPGFNYGYTFGSGTRLTVV.

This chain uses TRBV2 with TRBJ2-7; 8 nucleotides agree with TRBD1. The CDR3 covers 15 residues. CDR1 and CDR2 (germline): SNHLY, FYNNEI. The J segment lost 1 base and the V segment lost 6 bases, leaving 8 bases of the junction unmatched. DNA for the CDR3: TGTGCCAGCAGCCCCGACAGGGGCGTTTCCTACGAGCAGTACTTC. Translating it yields CASSPDRGVSYEQYF.

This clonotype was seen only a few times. The CDR3 DNA reads as TGTGCCAGCAGCTTAATGGGAGCTAATAGCAATCAGCCCCAGCATTTT. It encodes CASSLMGANSNQPQHF. The chain links TRBV7-2 to TRBJ1-5; D remains ambiguous. Germline lookup yields CDR1 SGHTA and CDR2 FQGNSA. This CDR3 region has 16 residues. The V end lost 2 bases, the J end lost 0 bases, and 11 bases lay between the germline ends.

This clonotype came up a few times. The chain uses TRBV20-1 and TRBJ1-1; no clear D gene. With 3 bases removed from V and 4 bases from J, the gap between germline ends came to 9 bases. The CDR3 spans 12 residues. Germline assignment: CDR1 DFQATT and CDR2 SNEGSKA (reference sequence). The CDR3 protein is CSARYSFTEAFF. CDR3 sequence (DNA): TGCAGTGCTAGGTACAGCTTCACTGAAGCTTTCTTT.